A selection of T cell receptor beta chains follows, all from one sample in a study of T cell responses to AZD1222 COVID-19 vaccine. TCRdb's copy holds only in-frame clones and misses some; the assay was immunoSEQ multiplex PCR. The sample holds 90,000 to 120,000 clones, around 92% seen once. The input for sequencing was peripheral blood, taken on day 0 of AZD1222 vaccination. The receptor source for this set is an adult in good health. Each CDR3 is given with its conserved first and last residue.

v_call,j_call,cdr3_aa
TRBV18,TRBJ2-2,CASSPLTGENTGELFF
TRBV28,TRBJ2-6,CASSSPWTGANVLTF
TRBV6-2/TRBV6-3,TRBJ1-2,CASSYAGPDGYTF
TRBV11-2,TRBJ1-6,CASSNKEASSYNSPLHF
TRBV7-6,TRBJ2-2,CASSTRTATGELFF
TRBV28,TRBJ2-1,CASSRPGQGYNEQFF
TRBV6-1,TRBJ2-2,CASSETIPTTGELFF
TRBV7-3,TRBJ2-7,CASSFEQGYEQYF
TRBV18,TRBJ2-3,CASSPGSSTDTQYF
TRBV27,TRBJ1-6,CASSKDTRGSPLHF
TRBV5-5,TRBJ1-2,CASSLAGDYGYTF
TRBV28,TRBJ1-1,CASSLWRQAEAFF
TRBV18,TRBJ1-1,CASSPGQGRNTEAFF
TRBV5-1,TRBJ2-1,CASSLGGLNSYNEQFF
TRBV3-1/TRBV3-2,TRBJ1-3,CASSQVGGGSGNTIYF
TRBV12-5,TRBJ2-7,CASGLDRHISYEQYF
TRBV2,TRBJ2-2,CASSESSTGELFF
TRBV7-3,TRBJ1-1,CASSLQGGTTEAFF
TRBV19,TRBJ2-5,CASREGRGEETQYF
TRBV29-1,TRBJ1-4,CSVGTVGINEKLFF
TRBV12-3/TRBV12-4,TRBJ2-2,CASRDRATGELFF
TRBV28,TRBJ2-3,CASSSSGSTDTQYF
TRBV29-1,TRBJ2-2,CSVEGTGASGGELFF
TRBV24-1,TRBJ2-3,CATAWTSGSTDTQYF
TRBV11-3,TRBJ2-7,CASSLRVPKDEQYF
TRBV7-2,TRBJ2-1,CASSLRFLIYEQFF
TRBV5-6,TRBJ2-4,CASSLRGTAKNIQYF
TRBV7-2,TRBJ2-7,CASSSRGPSSYEQYF
TRBV7-9,TRBJ1-1,CASSLEGGLDTEAFF
TRBV5-1,TRBJ2-1,CASSLGQGYNEQFF
TRBV5-6,TRBJ2-3,CASSLWRGYTDTQYF
TRBV7-9,TRBJ1-1,CASSLGRNTEAFF
TRBV6-2/TRBV6-3,TRBJ1-1,CASSPIVMNTEAFF
TRBV18,TRBJ2-5,CASSPNSRAAGHQETQYF
TRBV28,TRBJ1-5,CASNIQGANQPQHF
TRBV10-1,TRBJ1-4,CASRVQGPVERNEKLFF
TRBV19,TRBJ2-6,CASSIRRANVLTF
TRBV6-5,TRBJ2-7,CASTTPKGMGKQQYF
TRBV7-3,TRBJ2-1,CASSLTGTITYNEQFF
TRBV3-1/TRBV3-2,TRBJ2-1,CASSLGSGIYNEQFF
TRBV7-9,TRBJ1-1,CASSTTVNTEAFF
TRBV5-1,TRBJ2-7,CASSLPGTGVYEQYF
TRBV12-3/TRBV12-4,TRBJ1-2,CASSLRRIGYTF
TRBV11-2,TRBJ2-7,CASSLAAGVAEQYF
TRBV6-5,TRBJ2-4,CASRPPTGGNIQYF
TRBV5-1,TRBJ1-1,CASRYPPNTEAFF
TRBV28,TRBJ1-2,CASSLEGSSNYGYTF
TRBV18,TRBJ1-5,CASSPDRDRNQPQHF